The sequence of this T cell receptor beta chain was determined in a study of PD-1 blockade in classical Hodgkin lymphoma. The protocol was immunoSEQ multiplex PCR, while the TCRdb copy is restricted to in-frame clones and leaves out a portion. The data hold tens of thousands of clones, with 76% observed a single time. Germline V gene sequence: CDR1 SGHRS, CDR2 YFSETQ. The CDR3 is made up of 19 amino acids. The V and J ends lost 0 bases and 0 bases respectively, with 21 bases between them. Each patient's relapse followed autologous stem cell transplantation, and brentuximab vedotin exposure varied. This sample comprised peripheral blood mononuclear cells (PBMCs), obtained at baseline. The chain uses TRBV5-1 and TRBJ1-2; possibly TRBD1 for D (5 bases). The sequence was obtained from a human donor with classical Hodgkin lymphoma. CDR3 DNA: TGCGCCAGCAGCTTGGATGGTATGTCGGGGCAGACAGCTAACTATGGCTACACCTTC. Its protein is CASSLDGMSGQTANYGYTF.